This T cell receptor (beta chain) was documented in a study of T cells in Graves' hyperthyroidism and ophthalmopathy. Amplified TCR beta CDR3 regions came from RNA transcripts. HTBI primers were the set used in a first-round RT-PCR of the TCR CDR3. MiXCR, run by TCRdb on the multiplex PCR reads, gives a single entry per CDR3 protein. The data contain approximately 480,000 distinct CDR3 sequences, less than 25% of them seen just once; the ten biggest clones take up around 27%. This receptor was taken from a man between 18 and 35 years old with Graves' hyperthyroidism. The sample consisted of blood.

CDR3 in amino acids: CATSRAQKETQYF. The CDR3 DNA is TGTGCCACCAGCAGAGCGCAGAAAGAGACCCAGTACTTC. The J gene is TRBJ2-5, the V gene TRBV15; D is unresolved. Trimming stripped 1 base from V and 3 bases from J, with 6 bases between. Germline CDR1 LNHNV, CDR2 YYDKDF (reference sequence). CDR3 length: 13 residues.